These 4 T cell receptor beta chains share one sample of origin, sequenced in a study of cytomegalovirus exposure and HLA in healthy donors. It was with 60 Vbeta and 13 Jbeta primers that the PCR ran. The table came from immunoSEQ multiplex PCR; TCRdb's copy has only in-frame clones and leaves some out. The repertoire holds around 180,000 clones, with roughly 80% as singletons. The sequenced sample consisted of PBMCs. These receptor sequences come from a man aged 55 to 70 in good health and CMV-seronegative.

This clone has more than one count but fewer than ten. The CDR3 spells CARTIGEEQRYEQYF. CDR3 DNA sequence: TGTGCCAGAACCATTGGGGAGGAGCAGCGCTACGAGCAGTACTTC. V usage is TRBV5-3 and J usage is TRBJ2-7, with D possibly TRBD2 on 6 matching bases. TRBV5-3 is classed as an ORF, of uncertain function. The CDR3 totals 15 residues. V was shortened by 6 bases and J by 3 bases, with 19 bases between the two germline ends.

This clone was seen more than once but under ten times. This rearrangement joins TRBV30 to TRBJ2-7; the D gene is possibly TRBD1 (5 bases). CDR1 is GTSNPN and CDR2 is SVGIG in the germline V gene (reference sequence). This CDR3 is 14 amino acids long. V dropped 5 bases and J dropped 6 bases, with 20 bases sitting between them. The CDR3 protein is CAWGAPGSKREQYF. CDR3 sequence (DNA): TGTGCCTGGGGGGCCCCAGGGTCTAAGCGCGAGCAGTACTTC.

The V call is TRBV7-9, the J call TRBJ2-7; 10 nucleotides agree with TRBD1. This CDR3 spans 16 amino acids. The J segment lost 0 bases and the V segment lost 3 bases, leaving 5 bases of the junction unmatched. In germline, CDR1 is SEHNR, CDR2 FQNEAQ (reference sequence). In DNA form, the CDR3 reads TGTGCCAGCAGCTTCCCGGGACAGGGGAGCTCCTACGAGCAGTACTTC. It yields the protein CASSFPGQGSSYEQYF. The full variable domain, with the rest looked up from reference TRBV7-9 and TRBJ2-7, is DTGVSQNPRHKITKRGQNVTFRCDPISEHNRLYWYRQTLGQGPEFLTYFQNEAQLEKSRLLSDRFSAERPKGSFSTLEIQRTEQGDSAMYLCASSFPGQGSSYEQYFGPGTRLTVT.

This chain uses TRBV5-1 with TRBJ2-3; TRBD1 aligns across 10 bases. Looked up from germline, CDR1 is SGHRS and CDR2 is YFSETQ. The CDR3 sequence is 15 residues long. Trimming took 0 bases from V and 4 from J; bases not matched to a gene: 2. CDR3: CASSLGDRGADTQYF. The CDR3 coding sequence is TGCGCCAGCAGCTTGGGGGACAGGGGTGCAGATACGCAGTATTTT.